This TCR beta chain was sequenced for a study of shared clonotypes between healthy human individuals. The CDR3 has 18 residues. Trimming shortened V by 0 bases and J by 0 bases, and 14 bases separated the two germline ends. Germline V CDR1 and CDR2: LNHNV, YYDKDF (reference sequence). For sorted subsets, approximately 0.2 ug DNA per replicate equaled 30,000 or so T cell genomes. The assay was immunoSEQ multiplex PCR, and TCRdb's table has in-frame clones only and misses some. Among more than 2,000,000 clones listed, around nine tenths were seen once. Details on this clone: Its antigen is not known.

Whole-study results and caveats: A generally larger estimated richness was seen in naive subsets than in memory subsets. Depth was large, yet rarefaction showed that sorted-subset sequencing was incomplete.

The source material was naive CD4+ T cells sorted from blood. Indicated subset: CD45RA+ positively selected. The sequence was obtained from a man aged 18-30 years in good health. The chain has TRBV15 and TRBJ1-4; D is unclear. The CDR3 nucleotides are TGTGCCACCAGCAGAGAATGGGGATTAACAGCAACTAATGAAAAACTGTTTTTT. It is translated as CATSREWGLTATNEKLFF.